This T cell receptor (beta chain) was found in a study of OX40 agonist ivuxolimab in advanced cancers. Clones were sequenced by immunoSEQ multiplex PCR, and TCRdb holds only the in-frame ones, with some missing. Here the sample spans approximately 70,000 clones, roughly 83% being singletons. V was clipped by 2 bases and J by 0 bases, with 4 bases between them. CDR1 is MNHEY, CDR2 SMNVEV, per germline (reference sequence). This CDR3 comprises 13 residues. The sequenced sample was CD4+ or CD8+ T cells sorted from blood, obtained in a trial of the OX40 agonist ivuxolimab. This chain uses TRBV27 with TRBJ1-1; D ambiguous. The origin of this receptor is an adult with an advanced solid tumor such as melanoma, head and neck, liver or kidney cancer. CDR3 nucleotides: TGTGCCAGCAGTTTAATGCTGAACACTGAAGCTTTCTTT. Translating gives CASSLMLNTEAFF.